This passage covers 18 T cell receptor beta chains from one sample sequenced in a study of Graves' ophthalmopathy and Graves' hyperthyroidism. Amplification of the TCR beta CDR3 regions used RNA transcripts (as template). A first-round RT-PCR used HTBI primers, followed by a second-round multiplex PCR. TCRdb fed the multiplex PCR reads into MiXCR, producing one record per CDR3 protein. The sample lists 900,000 to 1,200,000 distinct CDR3 sequences, 35% to 45% occurring once. The material sequenced was peripheral blood or thyroid tissue (not recorded which). These receptors all come from an adult man with Graves' hyperthyroidism.

As DNA, the CDR3 is TGCAGCAGCCAGTCGGGGTTCTATGGCTACACCTTC. Protein sequence: CSSQSGFYGYTF. J is TRBJ1-2 and V is TRBV29-1; no reliable D call. Germline V CDR1 and CDR2: SQVTM, ANQGSEA. CDR3 length: 12 amino acids. The germline V and J ends were trimmed by 8 bases and 4 bases, with 14 bases remaining between them.

This clonotype was seen ten or more times. The V call is TRBV7-2, the J call TRBJ1-5; 9 bases are a match to TRBD1. This CDR3 region has 15 residues. The germline CDR1 and CDR2 sequences are SGHTA and FQGNSA. With V trimmed by 1 base and J by 5 bases, 3 bases remained unmatched. CDR3 region: CASSLGDRVDQPQHF. For the CDR3, the DNA is TGTGCCAGCAGCTTAGGGGACAGGGTCGATCAGCCCCAGCATTTT.

V gene TRBV7-8 combines with J gene TRBJ2-2, with D hard to call. CDR1 and CDR2 from the germline V gene are SGHVS and FQNEAQ. Between the trimmed V and J ends, which lost 0 bases and 6 bases, there was a span of 11 bases. The CDR3 is 15 amino acids. CDR3 coding DNA: TGTGCCAGCAGCTTAGCGCTTTTGGGTTCCGGGGAGCTGTTTTTT. As protein: CASSLALLGSGELFF.

This clonotype was counted many times. The chain links TRBV24-1 to TRBJ1-2; the match to TRBD1 covers 9 bases. In germline, CDR1 is KGHDR, CDR2 SFDVKD. Germline trimming cut 5 bases from V and 4 bases from J; bases unmatched to any gene: 7. This CDR3 is built from 15 residues. CDR3 protein: CATSGPGQGSYGYTF. The CDR3 nucleotides read TGTGCCACCAGTGGCCCGGGACAGGGTAGCTATGGCTACACCTTC.

The genes are TRBV11-2 and TRBJ2-5; the D gene is possibly TRBD2 (6 bases). Germline-derived CDR1 and CDR2 are SGHAT and FQNNGV. CDR3 length: 16 residues. Trimming removed 8 bases at V and 4 bases at J, with 23 bases between. The CDR3 protein is CASFSAGLAGRETQYF. The CDR3 region has the DNA TGTGCCAGCTTCTCCGCGGGGCTGGCAGGGCGAGAGACCCAGTACTTC.

Ten or more counts support this clonotype. The genes are TRBV2 and TRBJ1-1; unclear D gene. V was trimmed by 6 bases and J by 10 bases, leaving 21 bases between them. Germline V gene lookup returns CDR1 SNHLY and CDR2 FYNNEI. This CDR3 contains 14 residues. Here the CDR3 reads CASRSGPEAYGAFF. In DNA form, the CDR3 reads TGTGCCAGCAGGTCTGGACCCGAGGCTTATGGAGCTTTCTTT.

Details on this clonotype: This CDR3 is missing its conserved last phenylalanine or tryptophan, likely due to a read error. The chain recombines TRBV12-3 or TRBV12-4 with TRBJ2-7; tentatively, D is TRBD1 (7 bases). Between the trimmed V and J ends, which lost 1 base and 3 bases, there was a span of 10 bases. There are 14 residues in the CDR3. The CDR3 here is CASSLGQGGYEQYL. The CDR3 DNA sequence: TGTGCCAGCAGTTTAGGACAGGGAGGCTACGAGCAGTACCTC.

This clonotype was counted at least ten times. This chain links TRBV7-3 with TRBJ2-6; D is undetermined. Germline CDR1 and CDR2: SGHTA and FQGTGA. V was pared by 0 bases and J by 0 bases, with 6 bases between. This CDR3 contains 16 residues. This CDR3 is CASSLTFSSGANVLTF. The CDR3 nucleotides read TGTGCCAGCAGCTTAACTTTTAGCTCTGGGGCCAACGTCCTGACTTTC.

This clonotype was counted between two and nine times. This sequence joins TRBV19 and TRBJ1-1; the D gene is possibly TRBD1 (5 bases). The germline gives CDR1 LNHDA, CDR2 SQIVND (reference sequence). Trimming took 3 bases from V and 0 from J, leaving 11 bases between them. The CDR3 runs to 15 residues. Written as DNA, the CDR3 is TGTGCCAGTAGTATTTGGGGACGGTTGAACACTGAAGCTTTCTTT. Translating gives CASSIWGRLNTEAFF.

The V call is TRBV9, the J call TRBJ2-7; perhaps D is TRBD1 or TRBD2 (6 bases each). The CDR3 runs to 15 residues. The germline gives CDR1 SGDLS, CDR2 YYNGEE. V dropped 0 bases and J dropped 9 bases, with 19 bases sitting between them. CDR3 nucleotides: TGTGCCAGCAGCGTAGCCCCTGCCGGGGGCGACGGGCAGTACTTC. Its translation: CASSVAPAGGDGQYF. Full variable domain (rest looked up from reference TRBV9 and TRBJ2-7): DSGVTQTPKHLITATGQRVTLRCSPRSGDLSVYWYQQSLDQGLQFLIQYYNGEERAKGNILERFSAQQFPDLHSELNLSSLELGDSALYFCASSVAPAGGDGQYFGPGTRLTVT.

A remark on this clonotype: A single base separates this from a much larger clone, so it may be a read error. The chain is built from TRBV12-3 or TRBV12-4 and TRBJ2-5; TRBD2 might be the D (6 bases). CDR3 size: 12 residues. Trimming removed 5 bases at V and 9 bases at J, with 13 bases between. The CDR3: CASSLDGGSQYF. In nucleotides, the CDR3 is TGTGCCAGCAGTCTGGACGGAGGGTCCCAGTACTTC.

The CDR3 is CASSSRQGGLYEQYF. CDR3 bases: TGTGCCAGCAGCTCCCGACAGGGGGGTCTCTACGAGCAGTACTTC. The chain combines TRBV7-2 with TRBJ2-7; 9 bases align to TRBD1. The germline CDR1 and CDR2 sequences are SGHTA and FQGNSA. There are 15 residues in the CDR3. V lost 4 bases and J lost 3; bases outside the gene matches: 7. Full variable domain (rest looked up from reference TRBV7-2 and TRBJ2-7): GAGVSQSPSNKVTEKGKDVELRCDPISGHTALYWYRQSLGQGLEFLIYFQGNSAPDKSGLPSDRFSAERTGGSVSTLTIQRTQQEDSAVYLCASSSRQGGLYEQYFGPGTRLTVT.

The chain is built from TRBV7-7 and TRBJ2-5; TRBD2 is a possible D gene (6 bases). The germline V gene has CDR1 SSHAT and CDR2 FNYEAQ (reference sequence). The CDR3 has 16 residues. V lost 4 bases to trimming and J lost 2 bases, with 17 bases between them. The CDR3, as DNA: TGTGCCAGCAGCTCCCACGAGATCGGGACTCAAGAGACCCAGTACTTC. It yields the protein CASSSHEIGTQETQYF.

This clonotype occurred a few times. The rearrangement links TRBV7-9 to TRBJ2-2; D unclear. The V end was cut by 5 bases, the J end by 5 bases, with 15 bases between. This CDR3 region has 15 residues. Germline values: CDR1 SEHNR, CDR2 FQNEAQ (reference sequence). This CDR3 reads CASSVVGSLTGELFF. The DNA of the CDR3 is TGTGCCAGCAGCGTAGTTGGGTCCTTGACCGGGGAGCTGTTTTTT.

As to this clonotype: A much bigger clone sits one base away, suggesting this may be a read error. The chain has TRBV7-9 and TRBJ2-2; TRBD1 agrees at 7 bases. CDR1 and CDR2 from the germline V gene are SEHNR and FQNEAQ (reference sequence). The CDR3 is made up of 16 amino acids. V was clipped by 0 bases and J by 7 bases; unmatched bases: 8. The CDR3 loop reads CASSLARTGQHGELFF. CDR3 nucleotide sequence: TGTGCCAGCAGCTTAGCTCGGACAGGTCAACACGGGGAGCTGTTTTTT.

This clonotype appeared many times. The rearrangement joins TRBV25-1 to TRBJ1-6; the D is unclear. V lost 8 bases, J lost 14 bases, and 19 bases lay in between. This CDR3 spans 13 amino acids. Germline V lookup: CDR1 MGHDK, CDR2 SYGVNS. The chain's CDR3 is CASANTDFATLHF. DNA of the CDR3: TGTGCCAGCGCCAATACAGACTTCGCTACCCTCCACTTT.

Concerning this clonotype: Because the CDR3's place on the DNA is in doubt, the DNA is left out and the CDR3 is given as listed by TCRdb. The V call is TRBV7-9, the J call TRBJ2-6; TRBD1 is taken as the D call from the table, unchecked against the DNA. Ends included, the CDR3 has 12 residues. Germline CDR1 and CDR2: SEHNR and FQNEAQ (reference sequence). CDR3 sequence reads: CASGFGTGTEAF.

This clonotype came up many times. The chain is built from TRBV2 and TRBJ2-6; D unresolved. This CDR3 spans 15 amino acids. CDR1 is SNHLY and CDR2 is FYNNEI in the germline V gene. V lost 4 bases and J lost 0, with 7 bases in between. The CDR3 protein is CASSGHPSGANVLTF. As DNA, the CDR3 is TGTGCCAGCAGTGGACACCCCTCTGGGGCCAACGTCCTGACTTTC.